This T cell receptor beta chain was identified in a study of T cells in Graves' hyperthyroidism and ophthalmopathy. Study summary: The initial diagnosis was the point when peripheral blood was collected, ahead of any treatment. Study results and caveats: Blood held most thyroid clonotypes expanded above 0.001 frequency. It was a median roughly six months before onset that the model predicted ophthalmopathy.

The CDR3 totals 16 residues. The ends lost 2 bases at V and 3 bases at J; junction bases unmatched: 5. CDR1 and CDR2 from the germline V gene are MGHRA and YSYEKL. This clonotype came up a few times. Its antigen is not known. Hyperthyroidism in the patients, aged 18 to 65, was newly diagnosed and under 2 months in duration. From RNA transcripts, TCR beta CDR3 regions were amplified. When the TCR CDR3 underwent first-round RT-PCR, the HTBI primer set was used. TCRdb reanalysed the multiplex PCR reads using MiXCR and keeps one entry per CDR3 protein. Here the sample spans under 400,000 distinct CDR3 sequences, under 25% being singletons.

The chain links TRBV4-1 to TRBJ2-3; the match to TRBD1 covers 10 bases. The source is a woman aged 45-59 years with Graves' hyperthyroidism. The sample taken for sequencing was blood. The CDR3 loop is CASSQTGTGVTDTQYF. CDR3 in DNA: TGCGCCAGCAGCCAAACCGGGACAGGGGTTACAGATACGCAGTATTTT.